This T cell receptor (beta chain) was obtained from a study of blood T cell repertoires in COVID-19. Across the whole study: Donors in the United States, Italy and Spain gave samples during acute or convalescent COVID-19. The cDNA or gDNA used as material had been derived from T cells, B-cell-depleted T cells, or PBMCs.

V was shortened by 7 bases and J by 4 bases, with 8 bases between the two germline ends. The CDR3 extends over 12 amino acids. In germline, CDR1 is SNHLY, CDR2 FYNNEI. This clone appeared a few times. As handled by the study authors: Amplification of reference gene primers provided the estimated nucleated cell counts. Clones were sequenced by immunoSEQ multiplex PCR, and TCRdb holds only the in-frame ones, with some missing. V and J calls and clone size are given by that table; D and trimming were obtained from the DNA. The sample yields some 99,000 clones, approximately 90% seen once. The sequence was collected from a man in his 70s with acute or convalescent COVID-19. This sequence joins TRBV2 and TRBJ1-3; TRBD1 might be the D (5 bases). The material sequenced was peripheral blood. CDR3 region: CASKKGGNTIYF. CDR3 nucleotide sequence: TGTGCCAGCAAAAAGGGGGGAAACACCATATATTTT.